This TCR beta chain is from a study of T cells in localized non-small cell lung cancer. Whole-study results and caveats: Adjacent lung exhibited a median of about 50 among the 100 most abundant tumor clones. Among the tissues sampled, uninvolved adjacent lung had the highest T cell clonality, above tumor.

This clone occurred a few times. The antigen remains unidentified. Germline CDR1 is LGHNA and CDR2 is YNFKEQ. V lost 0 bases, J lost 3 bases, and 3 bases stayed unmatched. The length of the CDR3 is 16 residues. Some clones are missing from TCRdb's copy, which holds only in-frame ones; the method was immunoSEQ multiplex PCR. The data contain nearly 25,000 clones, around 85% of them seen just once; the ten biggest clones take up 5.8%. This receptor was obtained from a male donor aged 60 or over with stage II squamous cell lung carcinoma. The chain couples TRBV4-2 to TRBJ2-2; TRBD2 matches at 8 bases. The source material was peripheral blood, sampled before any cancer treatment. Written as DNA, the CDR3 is TGTGCCAGCAGCCAAGATAAAGCGGGGGACACCGGGGAGCTGTTTTTT. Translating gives CASSQDKAGDTGELFF.